Below, 5 T cell receptor beta chains from the same sample are listed, as sequenced in a study of blood T cell repertoires in COVID-19 (dated by TCRdb to about 2020). The protocol used for the library was the immunoSEQ multiplex PCR assay. TCRdb re-hosts the immuneACCESS table, in-frame sequences only. Its copies lack some clones; in the studies checked, an unresolved V gene accounts for under half of them, and the cause for the rest is not known. Here the sample has some 100,000 clones; 85% occur a single time. The top ten hold 9.5% to 15% of the sample. The sequenced sample was peripheral blood. The source is a human donor in a cohort sampled during active COVID-19.

This chain joins TRBV10-3 and TRBJ2-7, with TRBD2 identical over 8 bases. Losses at the gene ends were 10 bases for V and 0 bases for J; bases not matched to a gene: 2. Germline V lookup: CDR1 ENHRY, CDR2 SYGVKD. The CDR3 is 12 residues long. CDR3 residues: CATSGSSYEQYF. The CDR3 DNA follows: TGTGCCACCAGCGGGAGCTCCTACGAGCAGTACTTC.

In DNA, the CDR3 is TGTGCCAGCAGTTTCCAGGGTCCTGAAGCTTTCTTT. This encodes CASSFQGPEAFF. The chain is built from TRBV12-3 or TRBV12-4 and TRBJ1-1; a weak D match, TRBD1 (5 bases). This CDR3 has 12 amino acids. The V and J ends lost 3 bases and 6 bases respectively, with 8 bases between them.

This sequence joins TRBV5-5 and TRBJ2-7, with a tentative D call TRBD1 (6 bases). Germline CDR1 is SGHKS and CDR2 is YYEKEE (reference sequence). CDR3 size: 13 residues. Trimming stripped 3 bases from V and 3 bases from J, with 10 bases between. The CDR3 nucleotides read TGTGCCAGCAGCTCAAGACAGGACTACGAGCAGTACTTC. The encoded protein is CASSSRQDYEQYF. The full variable domain, in which reference TRBV5-5 and TRBJ2-7 provide the parts outside the CDR3, is DAGVTQSPTHLIKTRGQQVTLRCSPISGHKSVSWYQQVLGQGPQFIFQYYEKEERGRGNFPDRFSARQFPNYSSELNVNALLLGDSALYLCASSSRQDYEQYFGPGTRLTVT.

The sample holds one count of this clone. The V call is TRBV7-2, the J call TRBJ2-7; TRBD2 aligns across 12 bases. V shed 5 bases and J 2 bases; nucleotides not matched to a gene: 4. Germline assignment: CDR1 SGHTA and CDR2 FQGNSA. The CDR3 has 15 amino acids. CDR3 DNA: TGTGCCAGCAGCACGACTAGCGGGGGTACCTACGAGCAGTACTTC. Its protein is CASSTTSGGTYEQYF.

The V and J genes are TRBV5-1 and TRBJ2-3; TRBD2 agrees at 7 bases. CDR3 length equals 15 residues. Germline CDR1 reads SGHRS; CDR2 reads YFSETQ. After removal of 4 bases from V and 5 bases from J, the junction contained 10 bases not matched to a gene. CDR3 bases: TGCGCCAGCAGCAAAGTAAGCGGGGTAGAAGATACGCAGTATTTT. Encoded protein: CASSKVSGVEDTQYF.